The sequence of this T cell receptor beta chain was determined in a study of identical twins. This clonotype was seen only a few times. TCRdb analysed the 5' RACE reads with MiXCR anew, one entry per CDR3 protein. The sample has roughly 250,000 distinct CDR3 sequences; over 13% are singletons. Germline CDR1 is MNHEY and CDR2 is SVGEGT. This CDR3 is 14 amino acids long. Unmatched junction bases numbered 5, after V lost 6 bases and J lost 4 bases. Each donor (without exception) was a healthy Caucasian. The rearrangement uses TRBV6-2 or TRBV6-3 and TRBJ1-3; the match to TRBD1 covers 8 bases. The sample taken for sequencing was memory (CD45RO+) T cells sorted from blood. The TCR originated in a woman aged 18-29 years in good health. The CDR3 sequence: CASRYGQGGNTIYF. CDR3 DNA: TGTGCCAGCAGATACGGACAGGGAGGAAACACCATATATTTT.